A single sample is the source of the 3 T cell receptor beta chains below, sequenced in a study of T cell responses to AZD1222 COVID-19 vaccine. Generated by immunoSEQ multiplex PCR, the TCRdb table keeps only in-frame clones and is missing some. The sample consists of 75,000 to 100,000 clones, 70% to 90% of them appearing once. The material sequenced was peripheral blood, taken on day 0 of AZD1222 vaccination. These receptors came from an adult in good health.

The V call is TRBV6-5, the J call TRBJ1-2; a weak D match, TRBD1 (6 bases). Trimming took off 0 bases at V and 5 bases at J, with 13 bases between the two ends. Looked up from germline, CDR1 is MNHEY and CDR2 is SVGAGI. There are 15 residues in the CDR3. The CDR3: CASSYSPGVGYGYTF. CDR3 DNA: TGTGCCAGCAGTTACTCCCCAGGGGTCGGGTATGGCTACACCTTC.

This clone has only one observation. The chain carries TRBV6-6 and TRBJ1-2; D is perhaps TRBD1 (5 bases). Germline lookup yields CDR1 MNHNY and CDR2 SVGAGI (reference sequence). This CDR3 has 13 amino acids. Trimming left V 8 bases short and J 8 bases short, with 18 bases between. The DNA of the CDR3 is TGTGCCAGCGCGGGACTACCTCTTTCCGGCTACACCTTC. Its protein is CASAGLPLSGYTF.

This clone was seen repeatedly, ten times or more. This chain connects TRBV5-1 to TRBJ1-3; 7 bases line up with TRBD1. This CDR3 is 16 amino acids long. The V segment lost 4 bases and the J segment 0 bases; nucleotides outside the gene matches: 7. Germline values: CDR1 SGHRS, CDR2 YFSETQ. The CDR3: CASSPGTASSGNTIYF. DNA for the CDR3: TGCGCCAGCAGCCCCGGGACAGCTAGCTCTGGAAACACCATATATTTT. The whole variable domain, remainder taken from reference TRBV5-1 and TRBJ1-3, is KAGVTQTPRYLIKTRGQQVTLSCSPISGHRSVSWYQQTPGQGLQFLFEYFSETQRNKGNFPGRFSGRQFSNSRSEMNVSTLELGDSALYLCASSPGTASSGNTIYFGEGSWLTVV.